This is a list of T cell receptor beta chains from one sample in a study of cytomegalovirus exposure and HLA in healthy donors. Only in-frame clones appear in the TCRdb table, and some are missing; sequencing was by immunoSEQ multiplex PCR. The sample lists approximately 220,000 clones, over 60% occurring once. The material sequenced was PBMCs. The receptors here all came from a young man in good health and CMV-seronegative. Each CDR3 is given with its conserved first and last residue.

j_gene,v_gene,CDR3aa
TRBJ2-7,TRBV18,CASSPLAGAREQYF
TRBJ2-5,TRBV2,CASSVARETQYF
TRBJ1-5,TRBV10-3,CAISGGQGVNQPQHF
TRBJ1-1,TRBV5-1,CASSWDRGGTEAFF
TRBJ2-1,TRBV28,CASSPRGRAFF
TRBJ1-2,TRBV9,CASSPGDYGYTF
TRBJ2-7,TRBV7-7,CASSRLAGAYEQYF
TRBJ2-3,TRBV5-1,CASSAQTITDTQYF
TRBJ1-1,TRBV30,CAWSGQGNTEAFF
TRBJ1-6,TRBV11-2,CASSLVDGGISPLHF
TRBJ2-2,TRBV5-1,CASSLLRRETGELFF